This section outlines one T cell receptor (beta chain) sequence together with its context. Its target is not known. One end of the junction varies from germline; a read error may be responsible. RNA was extracted from bulk tissue without any cell sorting. Donors were chemotherapy-naive, newly diagnosed lung cancer surgical patients in China, August–late 2014. A modified ARM-PCR protocol with three rounds of nested PCR amplified TCRbeta. TCRdb used MiXCR to reprocess the multiplex PCR reads, holding one entry per CDR3 protein. The sample has approximately 68,000 distinct CDR3 sequences; around 78% are singletons. The record originates from a study of tumor and adjacent non-tumor tissue in lung cancer. About the study: Samples averaged around 4 million productive TCRbeta reads each. Study-wide points: Normal lung showed higher cumulative top 100 clone frequency than tumor. Tumor tissue had significantly higher TCR diversity than normal lung.

From germline, CDR1 is DFQATT and CDR2 SNEGSKA (reference sequence). This CDR3 is 11 amino acids long. This clonotype was sampled from a man aged 55 to 70 with non-small cell lung cancer. Sequencing was done on a sample of lung tumor tissue. J is TRBJ2-5 and V is TRBV20-1, with D possibly TRBD1 on 6 matching bases. The CDR3 is CSVRPGQTQYF. The DNA for the CDR3 is TGCAGTGTTAGGCCCGGACAGACCCAATACTTC.